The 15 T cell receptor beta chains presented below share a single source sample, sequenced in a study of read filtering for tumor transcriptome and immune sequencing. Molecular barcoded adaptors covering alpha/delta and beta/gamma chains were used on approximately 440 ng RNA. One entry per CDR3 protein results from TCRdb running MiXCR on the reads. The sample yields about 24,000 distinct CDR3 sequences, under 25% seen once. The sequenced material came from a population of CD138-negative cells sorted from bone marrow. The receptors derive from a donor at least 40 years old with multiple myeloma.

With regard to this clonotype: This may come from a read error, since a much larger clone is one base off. The CDR3 reads CASRQEVAEASF. CDR3 nucleotides: TGTGCCAGCAGGCAGGAGGTGGCTGAAGCTTCCTTT. This sequence joins TRBV2 and TRBJ1-1; unclear D gene. Germline V lookup: CDR1 SNHLY, CDR2 FYNNEI. This CDR3 region has 12 residues.

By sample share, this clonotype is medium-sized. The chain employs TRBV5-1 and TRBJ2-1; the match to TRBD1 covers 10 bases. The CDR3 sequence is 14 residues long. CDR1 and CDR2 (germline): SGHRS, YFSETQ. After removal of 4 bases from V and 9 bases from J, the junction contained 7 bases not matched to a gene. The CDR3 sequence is CASSIGQGGTEQFF. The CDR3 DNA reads TGCGCCAGCAGCATAGGACAGGGGGGAACTGAGCAGTTCTTC.

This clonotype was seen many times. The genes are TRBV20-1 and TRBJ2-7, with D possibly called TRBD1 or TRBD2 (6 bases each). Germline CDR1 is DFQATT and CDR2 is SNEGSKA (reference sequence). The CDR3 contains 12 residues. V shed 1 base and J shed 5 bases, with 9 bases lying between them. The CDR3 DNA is TGCAGTGCTAGAGGGGGGGCTAACGAGCAGTACTTC. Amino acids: CSARGGANEQYF.

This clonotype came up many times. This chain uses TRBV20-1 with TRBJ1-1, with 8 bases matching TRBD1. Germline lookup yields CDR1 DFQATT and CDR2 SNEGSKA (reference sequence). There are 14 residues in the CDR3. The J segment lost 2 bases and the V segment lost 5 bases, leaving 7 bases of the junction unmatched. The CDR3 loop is CSAFLQGVNTEAFF. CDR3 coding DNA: TGCAGTGCTTTCTTACAGGGGGTTAACACTGAAGCTTTCTTT.

CDR3 in amino acids: CASSFSSNQPQHF. In DNA, the CDR3 is TGTGCCAGCAGTTTTAGTAGCAATCAGCCCCAGCATTTT. The chain couples TRBV28 to TRBJ1-5; D ambiguous. Germline CDR1 reads MDHEN; CDR2 reads SYDVKM. V was shortened by 3 bases and J by 0 bases, with 3 bases between the two germline ends. CDR3 size: 13 residues.

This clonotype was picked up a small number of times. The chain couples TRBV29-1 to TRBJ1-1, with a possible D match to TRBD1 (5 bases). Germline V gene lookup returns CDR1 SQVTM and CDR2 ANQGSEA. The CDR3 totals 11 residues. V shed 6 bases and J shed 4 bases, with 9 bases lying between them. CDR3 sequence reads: CSVSGGTEAFF. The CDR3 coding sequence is TGCAGCGTCTCCGGGGGCACTGAAGCTTTCTTT.

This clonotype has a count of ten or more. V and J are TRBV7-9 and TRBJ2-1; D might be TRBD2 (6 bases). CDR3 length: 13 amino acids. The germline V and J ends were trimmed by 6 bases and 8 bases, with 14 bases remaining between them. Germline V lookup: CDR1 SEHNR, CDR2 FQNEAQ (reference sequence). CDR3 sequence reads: CASSPSGSDEQFF. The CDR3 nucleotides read TGTGCCAGCAGTCCGAGCGGGTCCGATGAGCAGTTCTTC.

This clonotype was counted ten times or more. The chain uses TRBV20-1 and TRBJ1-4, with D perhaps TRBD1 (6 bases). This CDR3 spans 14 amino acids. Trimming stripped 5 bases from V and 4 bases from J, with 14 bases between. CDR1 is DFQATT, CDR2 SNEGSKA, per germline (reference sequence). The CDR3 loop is CSAYPGQFNEKLFF. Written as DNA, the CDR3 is TGCAGTGCTTACCCCGGACAGTTTAATGAAAAACTGTTTTTT.

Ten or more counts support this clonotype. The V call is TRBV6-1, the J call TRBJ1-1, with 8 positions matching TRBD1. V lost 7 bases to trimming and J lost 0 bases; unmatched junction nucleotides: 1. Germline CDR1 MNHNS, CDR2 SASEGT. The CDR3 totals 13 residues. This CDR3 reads CASKTGVNTEAFF. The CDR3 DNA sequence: TGTGCCAGCAAGACAGGGGTGAACACTGAAGCTTTCTTT.

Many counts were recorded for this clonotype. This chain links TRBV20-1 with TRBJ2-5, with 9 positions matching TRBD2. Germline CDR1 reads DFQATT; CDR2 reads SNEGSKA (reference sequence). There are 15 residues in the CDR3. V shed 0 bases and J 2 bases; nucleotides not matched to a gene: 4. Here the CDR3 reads CSARDSTSGQETQYF. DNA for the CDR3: TGCAGTGCTAGAGATTCTACTAGCGGGCAAGAGACCCAGTACTTC.

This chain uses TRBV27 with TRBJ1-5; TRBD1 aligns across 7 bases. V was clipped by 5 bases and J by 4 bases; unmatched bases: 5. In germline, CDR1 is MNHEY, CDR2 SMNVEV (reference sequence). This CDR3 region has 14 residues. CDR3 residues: CASSMTGRNQPQHF. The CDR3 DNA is TGTGCCAGCAGTATGACAGGGAGGAATCAGCCCCAGCATTTT.

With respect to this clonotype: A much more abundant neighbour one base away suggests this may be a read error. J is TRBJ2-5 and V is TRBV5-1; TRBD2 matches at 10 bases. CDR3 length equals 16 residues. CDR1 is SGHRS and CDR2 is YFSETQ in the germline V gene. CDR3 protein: CASSLNERGGRETQHF. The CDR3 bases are TGCGCCAGCAGCTTGAATGAGCGGGGGGGCCGGGAGACCCAGCACTTC.

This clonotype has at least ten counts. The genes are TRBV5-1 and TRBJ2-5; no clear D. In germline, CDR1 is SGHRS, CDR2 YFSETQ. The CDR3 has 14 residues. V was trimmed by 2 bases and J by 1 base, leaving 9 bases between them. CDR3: CASSLRASQETQYF. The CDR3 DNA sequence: TGCGCCAGCAGCTTAAGGGCTAGCCAAGAGACCCAGTACTTC.

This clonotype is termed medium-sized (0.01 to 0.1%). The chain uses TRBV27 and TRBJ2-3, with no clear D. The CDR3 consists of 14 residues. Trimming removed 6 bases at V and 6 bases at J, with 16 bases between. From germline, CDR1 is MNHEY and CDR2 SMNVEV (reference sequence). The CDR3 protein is CASSLLGMGDTQYF. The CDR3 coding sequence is TGTGCCAGCAGCCTGCTGGGGATGGGGGATACGCAGTATTTT.

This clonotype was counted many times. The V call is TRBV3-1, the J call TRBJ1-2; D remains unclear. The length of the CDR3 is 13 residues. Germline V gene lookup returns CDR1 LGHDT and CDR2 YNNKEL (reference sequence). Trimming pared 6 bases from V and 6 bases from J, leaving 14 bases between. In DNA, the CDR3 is TGTGCCAGCAGTCAAAGGCGGTTAGATGGCTACACCTTC. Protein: CASSQRRLDGYTF.